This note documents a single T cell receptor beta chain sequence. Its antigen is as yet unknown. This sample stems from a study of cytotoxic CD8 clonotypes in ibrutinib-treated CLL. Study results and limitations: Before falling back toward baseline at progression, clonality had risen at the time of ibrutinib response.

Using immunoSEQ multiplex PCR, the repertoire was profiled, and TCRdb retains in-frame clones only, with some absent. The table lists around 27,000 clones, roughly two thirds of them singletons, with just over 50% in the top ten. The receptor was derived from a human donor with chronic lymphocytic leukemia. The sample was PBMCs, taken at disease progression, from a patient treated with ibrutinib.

The CDR3 region has the DNA TGCGCCAGCAGGGGACAGGGAACTTTGATCGGGGTGGTAGATACGCAGTATTTT. It is translated as CASRGQGTLIGVVDTQYF. V is TRBV5-1 and J is TRBJ2-3; 9 nucleotides line up with TRBD1. Germline assignment: CDR1 SGHRS and CDR2 YFSETQ. Unmatched junction bases numbered 18, after V lost 5 bases and J lost 5 bases. This CDR3 has 18 residues.